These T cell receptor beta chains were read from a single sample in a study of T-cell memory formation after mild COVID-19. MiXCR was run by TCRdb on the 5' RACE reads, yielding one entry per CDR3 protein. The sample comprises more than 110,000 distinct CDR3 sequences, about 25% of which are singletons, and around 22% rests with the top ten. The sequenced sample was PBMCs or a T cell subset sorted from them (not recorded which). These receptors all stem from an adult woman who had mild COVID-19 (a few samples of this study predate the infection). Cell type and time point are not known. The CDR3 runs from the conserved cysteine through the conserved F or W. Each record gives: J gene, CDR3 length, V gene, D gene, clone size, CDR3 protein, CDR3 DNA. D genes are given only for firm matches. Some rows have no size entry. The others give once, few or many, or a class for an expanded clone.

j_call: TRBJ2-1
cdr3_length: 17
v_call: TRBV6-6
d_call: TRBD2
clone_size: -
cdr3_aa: CASSDSAGGALSDEQFF
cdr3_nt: TGTGCCAGCAGCGATAGCGCGGGAGGGGCTCTAAGTGATGAGCAGTTCTTC

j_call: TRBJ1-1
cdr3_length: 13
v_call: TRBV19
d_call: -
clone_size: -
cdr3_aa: CASSISTLTEAFF
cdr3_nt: TGTGCCAGTAGTATATCGACCCTCACTGAAGCTTTCTTT

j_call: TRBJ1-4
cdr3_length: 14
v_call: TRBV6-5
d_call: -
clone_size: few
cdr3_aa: CASSLNQGNEKLFF
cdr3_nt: TGTGCCAGCAGCCTGAACCAAGGGAATGAAAAACTGTTTTTT

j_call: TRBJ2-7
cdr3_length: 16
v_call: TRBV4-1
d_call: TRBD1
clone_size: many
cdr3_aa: CASSQETGSPTYEQYF
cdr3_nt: TGCGCCAGCAGCCAAGAGACAGGGAGTCCCACCTACGAGCAGTACTTC

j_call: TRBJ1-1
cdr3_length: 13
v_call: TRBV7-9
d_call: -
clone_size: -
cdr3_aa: CASTLVVNTEAFF
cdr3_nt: TGTGCCAGCACCCTCGTGGTCAACACTGAAGCTTTCTTT

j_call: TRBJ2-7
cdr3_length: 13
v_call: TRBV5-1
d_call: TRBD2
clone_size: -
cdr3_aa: CASRTLADYEQYF
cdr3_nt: TGCGCCAGCAGGACACTAGCGGACTACGAGCAGTACTTC

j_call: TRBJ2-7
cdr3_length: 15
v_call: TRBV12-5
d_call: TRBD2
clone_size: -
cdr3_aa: CASADLAGGLHEQYF
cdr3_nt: TGTGCTAGTGCCGACCTAGCGGGAGGGCTACACGAGCAGTACTTC

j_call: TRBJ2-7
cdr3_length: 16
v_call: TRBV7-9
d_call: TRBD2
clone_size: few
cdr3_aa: CASSILSGRTPHEQYF
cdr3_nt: TGTGCCAGCAGCATCCTTAGCGGGAGAACCCCCCACGAGCAGTACTTC

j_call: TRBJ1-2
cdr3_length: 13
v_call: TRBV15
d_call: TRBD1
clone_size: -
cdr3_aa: CATSSNSGGGYTF
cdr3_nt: TGTGCCACCAGCAGTAACTCAGGGGGAGGCTACACCTTC

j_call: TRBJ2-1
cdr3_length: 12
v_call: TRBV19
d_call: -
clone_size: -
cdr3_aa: CASSMGFLEQFF
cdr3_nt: TGTGCCAGTAGTATGGGGTTCCTTGAGCAGTTCTTC

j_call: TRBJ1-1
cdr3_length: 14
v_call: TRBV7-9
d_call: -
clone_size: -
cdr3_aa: CASSSTLDGTEAFF
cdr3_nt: TGTGCCAGCAGCTCGACCCTCGACGGGACTGAAGCTTTCTTT

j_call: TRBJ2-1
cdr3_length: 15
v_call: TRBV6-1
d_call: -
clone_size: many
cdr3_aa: CASSEAGGNYNEQFF
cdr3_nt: TGTGCCAGCAGTGAAGCAGGGGGAAACTACAATGAGCAGTTCTTC

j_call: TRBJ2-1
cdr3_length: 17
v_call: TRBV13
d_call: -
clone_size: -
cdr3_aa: CASSFHNGVGSYNEQFF
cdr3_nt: TGTGCCAGCAGCTTCCATAATGGGGTTGGATCCTACAATGAGCAGTTCTTC

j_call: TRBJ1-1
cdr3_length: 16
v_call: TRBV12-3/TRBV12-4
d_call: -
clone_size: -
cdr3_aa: CASTATPLGGSTEAFF
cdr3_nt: TGTGCCAGCACCGCCACCCCCCTCGGGGGCTCAACTGAAGCTTTCTTT

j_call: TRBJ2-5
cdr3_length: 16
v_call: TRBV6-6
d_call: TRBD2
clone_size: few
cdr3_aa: CASSYGTSGGQETQYF
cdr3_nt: TGTGCCAGCAGTTACGGGACTAGCGGGGGCCAAGAGACCCAGTACTTC